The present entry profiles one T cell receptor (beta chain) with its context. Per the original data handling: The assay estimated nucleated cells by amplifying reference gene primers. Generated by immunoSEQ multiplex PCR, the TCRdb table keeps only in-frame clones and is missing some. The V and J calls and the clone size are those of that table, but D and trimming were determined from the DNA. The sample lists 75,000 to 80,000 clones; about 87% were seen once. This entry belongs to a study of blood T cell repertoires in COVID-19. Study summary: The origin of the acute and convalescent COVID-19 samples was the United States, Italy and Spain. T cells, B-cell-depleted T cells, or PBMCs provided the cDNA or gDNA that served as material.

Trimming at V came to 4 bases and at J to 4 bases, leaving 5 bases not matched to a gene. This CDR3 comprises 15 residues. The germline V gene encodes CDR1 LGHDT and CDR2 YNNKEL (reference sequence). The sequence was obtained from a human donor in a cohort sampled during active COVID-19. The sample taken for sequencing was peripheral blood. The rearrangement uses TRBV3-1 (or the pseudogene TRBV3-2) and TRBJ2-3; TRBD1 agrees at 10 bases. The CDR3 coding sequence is TGTGCCAGCAGCCCGGGACAGGGGATATCAGATACGCAGTATTTT. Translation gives CASSPGQGISDTQYF.